This passage covers 22 T cell receptor beta chains from one sample sequenced in a study of blood T cells in healthy people across ages. Primed by a sample-barcoded 5' primer and a J-beta primer mix, a second PCR proceeded for about 6 to 12 cycles. TCRdb re-called the 5' RACE reads with MiXCR, one entry per CDR3 protein. The sample yields around 650,000 distinct CDR3 sequences, approximately 31% seen once. Sequenced material: blood. All receptors derive from an elderly woman in good health.

In its sample, this clonotype was seen many times. V gene TRBV7-2 combines with J gene TRBJ2-3; D not resolved. V was trimmed by 5 bases and J by 6 bases, leaving 15 bases between them. The CDR3 is 14 amino acids. Germline V gene lookup returns CDR1 SGHTA and CDR2 FQGNSA. CDR3 in DNA: TGTGCCAGCAGCCTCCGGACCTTCGGGGATACGCAGTATTTT. Translation: CASSLRTFGDTQYF.

The J gene is TRBJ2-4, the V gene TRBV4-2, with TRBD2 as a possible D gene (5 bases). Trimming shortened V by 5 bases and J by 13 bases, and 21 bases separated the two germline ends. The length of the CDR3 is 14 residues. CDR1 and CDR2 from the germline V gene are LGHNA and YNFKEQ. The DNA of the CDR3 is TGTGCCAGCAGCTTAACCCCCGGTGGATGGGAGCAGTACTTC. It is translated as CASSLTPGGWEQYF.

This clonotype has a count of ten or more. This chain links TRBV20-1 with TRBJ2-5; 10 nucleotides line up with TRBD1. The ends lost 8 bases at V and 5 bases at J; junction bases unmatched: 11. This CDR3 has 14 amino acids. Looked up from germline, CDR1 is DFQATT and CDR2 is SNEGSKA (reference sequence). Here the CDR3 DNA reads TGCAGTACGAGACAGGGGGCGTCAGGGGAGACCCAGTACTTC. Amino acids: CSTRQGASGETQYF.

On this clonotype: It may be a read error: a sequence one base away is much more abundant. V gene TRBV3-1 combines with J gene TRBJ2-7; 8 nucleotides line up with TRBD2. The CDR3 loop spans 15 amino acids. V lost 0 bases and J lost 7; bases outside the gene matches: 8. Germline loops: CDR1 LGHDT, CDR2 YNNKEL (reference sequence). The chain's CDR3 is CASSQDITGGHEQYF. CDR3 nucleotides: TGTGCCAGCAGCCAAGATATAACGGGGGGGCATGAGCAGTACTTC.

This clonotype was detected many times. This sequence joins TRBV6-1 and TRBJ2-1, with D tentatively TRBD1 (5 bases). From germline, CDR1 is MNHNS and CDR2 SASEGT. The V gene lost 8 bases and the J gene lost 3 bases, with 11 bases spanning the gap. The CDR3 runs to 13 residues. The CDR3 sequence is CASLGLVYNEQFF. The CDR3 DNA sequence: TGTGCCAGCCTGGGGCTCGTCTACAATGAGCAGTTCTTC.

This clonotype was recorded many times. This sequence joins TRBV7-2 and TRBJ2-5, with no clear D. Germline V gives CDR1 SGHTA, CDR2 FQGNSA. Trimming took off 2 bases at V and 3 bases at J, with 13 bases between the two ends. The CDR3 contains 15 residues. The CDR3 nucleotides read TGTGCCAGCAGCTTACACGGCCTCCAGGAAGAGACCCAGTACTTC. Translation gives CASSLHGLQEETQYF.

J is TRBJ1-2 and V is TRBV3-1, with D possibly TRBD1 on 6 matching bases. The V end lost 0 bases, the J end lost 1 base, and 12 bases lay between the germline ends. Germline CDR1 LGHDT, CDR2 YNNKEL (reference sequence). The CDR3 has 16 residues. The CDR3 loop reads CASSQDLGHVNYGYTF. Here the CDR3 DNA reads TGTGCCAGCAGCCAAGATTTGGGACATGTTAACTATGGCTACACCTTC.

A note on this clonotype: A much larger clonotype is one base distant, so this may be a read error. The CDR3 region is CAISESGLEPTKSTGTQYF. CDR3 nucleotide sequence: TGTGCCATCAGTGAGTCGGGGCTTGAACCTACTAAAAGCACAGGTACGCAGTATTTT. The chain couples TRBV10-3 to TRBJ2-3, with a weak D call TRBD1 (5 bases). Looked up from germline, CDR1 is ENHRY and CDR2 is SYGVKD. The CDR3 extends over 19 amino acids.

This clonotype was counted many times. This chain joins TRBV6-6 and TRBJ2-1, with D maybe TRBD2 (5 bases). CDR3 length: 15 residues. V was clipped by 5 bases and J by 2 bases, with 13 bases between them. CDR1 MNHNY and CDR2 SVGAGI come from the germline V gene (reference sequence). CDR3 DNA: TGTGCCAGCAGTGTGGACTTCGGAGCCTACAATGAGCAGTTCTTC. Translation: CASSVDFGAYNEQFF.

This clonotype showed up many times. This sequence joins TRBV27 and TRBJ1-6, with D uncertain. There are 13 residues in the CDR3. V dropped 6 bases and J dropped 8 bases, with 11 bases sitting between them. CDR1 is MNHEY and CDR2 is SMNVEV in the germline V gene (reference sequence). The CDR3 sequence: CASSKTSYSPLHF. Here the CDR3 DNA reads TGTGCCAGCAGCAAGACCTCTTATTCACCCCTCCACTTT.

This clonotype came up many times. The chain joins TRBV6-6 to TRBJ2-7, with TRBD2 matching 13 bases. Per germline, CDR1 MNHNY and CDR2 SVGAGI (reference sequence). The CDR3 is 15 residues long. After removal of 2 bases from V and 7 bases from J, the junction contained 5 bases not matched to a gene. The CDR3 reads CASSYVPGLAGEQYF. CDR3 DNA sequence: TGTGCCAGCAGTTACGTCCCGGGACTAGCGGGGGAGCAGTACTTC.

On this clonotype itself: Possible read error: a much larger clone is one base away. The chain is built from TRBV11-2 and TRBJ2-7; no firm D call. The CDR3 covers 13 residues. Germline V CDR1 and CDR2: SGHAT, FQNNGV. V was pared by 3 bases and J by 7 bases, with 13 bases between. Here the CDR3 DNA reads TGTGCCAGCAGCTTCGGATCATCTAGTGAGCAGTACTTC. Translated, it gives CASSFGSSSEQYF.

The V gene is TRBV9, the J gene TRBJ2-7; 9 bases match TRBD2. CDR1 is SGDLS and CDR2 is YYNGEE in the germline V gene. Trimming cost V 2 bases and J 2 bases; bases outside gene matches: 5. This CDR3 has 15 residues. CDR3 bases: TGTGCCAGCAGCGTGGGTAGCGGGAGCCCCTACGAGCAGTACTTC. Its translation: CASSVGSGSPYEQYF.

As for this clonotype: Mismatch with germline at one junction end may stem from a read error. The chain is built from TRBV12-3 or TRBV12-4 and TRBJ2-3; D is perhaps TRBD1 or TRBD2 (5 bases each). The CDR3 is 14 amino acids. The CDR3 here is CASSYGATADAQYF. The CDR3 region has the DNA TGTGCCAGCAGTTACGGGGCCACAGCAGATGCGCAGTATTTT.

The V gene is TRBV6-1, the J gene TRBJ2-7; possibly TRBD1 for D (6 bases). The J call is doubtful: the DNA matches TRBJ2-5 better. The length of the CDR3 is 12 residues. Looked up from germline, CDR1 is MNHNS and CDR2 is SASEGT. The CDR3 loop reads CASTTGSETQYF. The CDR3 DNA is TGTGCCAGCACCACAGGGTCAGAGACCCAGTACTTC.

In the case of this clonotype: A much larger clone differs by one base, so this may be a read error. The chain combines TRBV7-6 with TRBJ2-7; 9 nucleotides match TRBD2. From germline, CDR1 is SGHVS and CDR2 FNYEAQ. The CDR3 length is 20 residues. V trimming: 4 bases; J trimming: 7 bases; junction bases outside the gene matches: 26. The CDR3 sequence is CASSSGTSSGRFPGYNEQYF. The CDR3 DNA reads as TGTGCCAGCAGCTCCGGGACTAGCTCGGGCAGGTTCCCGGGTTACAATGAGCAGTACTTC.

A single count supports this clonotype. J is TRBJ2-1 and V is TRBV20-1; D is perhaps TRBD1 (6 bases). Trimming removed 4 bases from V and 3 bases from J, with 13 bases in between. CDR1 and CDR2 (germline): DFQATT, SNEGSKA (reference sequence). This CDR3 comprises 14 residues. This chain's CDR3 is CSANNQDSYNEQFF. The CDR3 DNA reads TGCAGTGCTAATAATCAGGACAGCTACAATGAGCAGTTCTTC.

This clonotype was seen a handful of times. The J gene is TRBJ2-2, the V gene TRBV14, with 9 positions matching TRBD2. Germline V CDR1 and CDR2: SGHDN, FVKESK. The CDR3 spans 16 residues. J lost 0 bases, V lost 1 base, and 0 bases had no gene match. CDR3 sequence (DNA): TGTGCCAGCAGCCAAGTAGCGGGGGCGAACACCGGGGAGCTGTTTTTT. It translates to CASSQVAGANTGELFF.

The sample holds many counts of this clonotype. The rearrangement uses TRBV6-6 and TRBJ1-2, with TRBD1 matching over 10 bases. V shed 2 bases, J shed 7 bases, and the junction held 1 base outside the gene matches. This CDR3 is 13 amino acids long. The germline V gene has CDR1 MNHNY and CDR2 SVGAGI (reference sequence). The CDR3 DNA reads TGTGCCAGCAGTTACGGACAGGGGGTTGGCTACACCTTC. Its protein product is CASSYGQGVGYTF.

This clonotype came up many times. This chain connects TRBV4-1 to TRBJ1-2; no definite D call. Germline CDR1 and CDR2: MGHRA and YSYEKL. CDR3 size: 14 residues. V was clipped by 1 base and J by 2 bases, with 8 bases between them. The CDR3 DNA reads as TGCGCCAGCAGCCAAGTTCCAAAAAACTATGGCTACACCTTC. Its translation is CASSQVPKNYGYTF.

V and J are TRBV5-1 and TRBJ2-3; 11 bases line up with TRBD2. The CDR3 has 16 residues. Germline trimming cut 4 bases from V and 10 bases from J; bases unmatched to any gene: 14. In germline, CDR1 is SGHRS, CDR2 YFSETQ. The CDR3 reads CASSPRNSGGERAQYF. CDR3 sequence (DNA): TGCGCCAGCAGCCCCCGGAATAGCGGGGGGGAAAGAGCGCAGTATTTT.

This clonotype occurred many times. This chain uses TRBV20-1 with TRBJ2-3; 10 bases line up with TRBD2. Unmatched junction bases numbered 7, after V lost 3 bases and J lost 1 base. The CDR3 extends over 16 amino acids. The germline V gene encodes CDR1 DFQATT and CDR2 SNEGSKA (reference sequence). CDR3 coding DNA: TGCAGTGCTAGGTTCTCCGGGACTAGCGGCACAGATACGCAGTATTTT. This sequence encodes CSARFSGTSGTDTQYF.